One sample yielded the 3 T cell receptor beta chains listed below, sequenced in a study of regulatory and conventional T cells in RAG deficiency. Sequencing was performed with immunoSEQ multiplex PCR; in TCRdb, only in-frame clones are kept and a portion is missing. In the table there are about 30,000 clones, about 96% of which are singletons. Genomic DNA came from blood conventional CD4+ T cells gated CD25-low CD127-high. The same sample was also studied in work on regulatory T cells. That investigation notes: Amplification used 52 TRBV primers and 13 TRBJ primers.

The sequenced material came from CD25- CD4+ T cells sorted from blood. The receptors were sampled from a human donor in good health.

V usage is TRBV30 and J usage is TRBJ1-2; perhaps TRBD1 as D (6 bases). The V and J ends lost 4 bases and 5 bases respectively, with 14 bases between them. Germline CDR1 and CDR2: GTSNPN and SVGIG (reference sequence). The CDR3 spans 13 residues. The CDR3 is CAWTAGTMYGYTF. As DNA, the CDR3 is TGTGCCTGGACCGCCGGGACAATGTATGGCTACACCTTC.

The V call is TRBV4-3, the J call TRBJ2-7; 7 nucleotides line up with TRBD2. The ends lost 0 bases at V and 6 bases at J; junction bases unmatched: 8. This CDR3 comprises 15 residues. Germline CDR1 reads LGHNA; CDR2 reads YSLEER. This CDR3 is CASSQDRGEDAEQYF. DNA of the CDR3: TGCGCCAGCAGCCAAGATCGGGGGGAAGACGCCGAGCAGTACTTC.

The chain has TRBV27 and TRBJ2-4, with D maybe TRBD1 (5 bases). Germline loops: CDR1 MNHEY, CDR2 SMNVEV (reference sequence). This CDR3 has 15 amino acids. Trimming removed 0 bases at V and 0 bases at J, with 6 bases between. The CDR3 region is CASSLSGVAKNIQYF. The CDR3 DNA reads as TGTGCCAGCAGTTTATCAGGGGTAGCCAAAAACATTCAGTACTTC.